The 21 T cell receptor beta chains reported below all come from one sample, sequenced in a study of T cells in localized non-small cell lung cancer (dated by TCRdb to 2018 to 2021). Receptor libraries were prepared by the immunoSEQ multiplex PCR assay. In its TCRdb copy, this immuneACCESS table keeps in-frame sequences only and misses some clones. Where compared with another copy, unresolved V genes explain less than half of these, and the others have no known cause. The sample profile shows 70,000 to 75,000 clones; 70% to 85% of them were found once. The leading ten clones occupy roughly 1.4% of the sample. Here the sequenced sample was peripheral blood, taken before any cancer treatment. Source of these receptors: a female donor aged 60 or older with stage I lung adenocarcinoma.

The rearrangement uses TRBV7-9 and TRBJ2-7; D is unresolved. Trimming cost V 1 base and J 6 bases, with 7 bases left between them. Germline V gives CDR1 SEHNR, CDR2 FQNEAQ (reference sequence). The CDR3 covers 12 residues. The DNA for the CDR3 is TGTGCCAGCAGCTTAGGTTTATCCGAGCAGTACTTC. Amino acids: CASSLGLSEQYF.

The chain combines TRBV27 with TRBJ1-6; D ambiguous. This CDR3 region has 16 residues. Trimming left V 3 bases short and J 7 bases short, with 16 bases between. Germline CDR1 MNHEY, CDR2 SMNVEV (reference sequence). CDR3 region: CASSFPSGKRNSPLHF. CDR3 bases: TGTGCCAGCAGTTTTCCGTCGGGCAAAAGAAATTCACCCCTCCACTTT.

The CDR3 nucleotides are TGTGCCAGCAGCATGGGACAGGGGCCGACTAACTATGGCTACACCTTC. Translation gives CASSMGQGPTNYGYTF. V and J are TRBV5-4 and TRBJ1-2; TRBD1 matches 10 bases. The CDR3 runs 16 residues. Germline CDR1 reads SGHNT; CDR2 reads YYREEE (reference sequence). V lost 4 bases to trimming and J lost 0 bases; unmatched junction nucleotides: 6.

The chain carries TRBV19 and TRBJ1-5, with a tentative D call TRBD1 (5 bases). This CDR3 contains 15 residues. Trimming removed 3 bases from V and 11 bases from J, with 20 bases in between. Looked up from germline, CDR1 is LNHDA and CDR2 is SQIVND (reference sequence). CDR3 in DNA: TGTGCCAGTAGTATCAAGTTGACAGACCCCATGGCCCAGCATTTT. Amino acids: CASSIKLTDPMAQHF.

This clone was seen a single time. This rearrangement joins TRBV6-5 to TRBJ1-1; 12 nucleotides match TRBD1. From germline, CDR1 is MNHEY and CDR2 SVGAGI. The CDR3 length is 16 residues. With V trimmed by 4 bases and J by 3 bases, 6 bases remained unmatched. The CDR3 DNA reads TGTGCCAGCAGTTCGGGACAGGGGGCCTGGGACACTGAAGCTTTCTTT. As protein: CASSSGQGAWDTEAFF.

The sample holds a few counts of this clone. The CDR3: CASRRGQGDGYTF. As DNA, the CDR3 is TGTGCCAGCAGACGGGGACAGGGTGATGGCTACACCTTC. The gene calls are TRBV6-5 and TRBJ1-2, with 9 positions matching TRBD1. The CDR3 consists of 13 residues. Germline V gives CDR1 MNHEY, CDR2 SVGAGI. The trim removed 6 bases at V and 6 bases at J, leaving 5 bases unmatched.

This clone showed up just a few times. This chain connects TRBV19 to TRBJ2-7; tentative D call: TRBD2 (5 bases). Trimming pared 3 bases from V and 0 bases from J, leaving 12 bases between. This CDR3 region has 15 residues. Germline V gives CDR1 LNHDA, CDR2 SQIVND (reference sequence). DNA for the CDR3: TGTGCCAGTAGTATTTCGGGGAAAAGCTCCTACGAGCAGTACTTC. Its translation is CASSISGKSSYEQYF.

This chain connects TRBV19 to TRBJ2-7, with 9 bases matching TRBD1. Losses at the gene ends were 4 bases for V and 5 bases for J; bases not matched to a gene: 6. From germline, CDR1 is LNHDA and CDR2 SQIVND (reference sequence). This CDR3 comprises 14 residues. The DNA for the CDR3 is TGTGCCAGTAGTACCCGGGACAGGGACAACGAGCAGTACTTC. Its translation is CASSTRDRDNEQYF.

This clone was seen a few times. The gene calls are TRBV7-9 and TRBJ1-5, with D unclear. In germline, CDR1 is SEHNR, CDR2 FQNEAQ (reference sequence). The CDR3 loop spans 16 amino acids. Trimming removed 1 base from V and 4 bases from J, with 14 bases in between. Here the CDR3 reads CASSLGSGSANQPQHF. CDR3 nucleotides: TGTGCCAGCAGCTTAGGGTCGGGGTCCGCTAATCAGCCCCAGCATTTT.

The chain uses TRBV5-1 and TRBJ2-7, with a weak D call TRBD1 (6 bases). There are 14 residues in the CDR3. The germline V gene encodes CDR1 SGHRS and CDR2 YFSETQ. The germline V and J ends were trimmed by 4 bases and 6 bases, with 17 bases remaining between them. This CDR3 reads CASSPQGQGSEQYF. In DNA, the CDR3 is TGCGCCAGCAGCCCACAGGGCCAGGGATCCGAGCAGTACTTC.

The chain recombines TRBV5-1 with TRBJ1-6; tentatively, D is TRBD1 (6 bases). The CDR3 spans 14 residues. The V gene lost 2 bases and the J gene lost 10 bases, with 13 bases spanning the gap. CDR1 is SGHRS and CDR2 is YFSETQ in the germline V gene. As DNA, the CDR3 is TGCGCCAGCAGCTTCCTGGGGGACAACTCACCCCTCCACTTT. Protein sequence: CASSFLGDNSPLHF. Combining the CDR3 with reference TRBV5-1 and TRBJ1-6 gives the whole variable domain KAGVTQTPRYLIKTRGQQVTLSCSPISGHRSVSWYQQTPGQGLQFLFEYFSETQRNKGNFPGRFSGRQFSNSRSEMNVSTLELGDSALYLCASSFLGDNSPLHFGNGTRLTVT.

The V call is TRBV10-3, the J call TRBJ1-3; possibly TRBD1 for D (6 bases). This CDR3 has 17 residues. V lost 7 bases and J 0 bases, leaving 19 bases between the germline ends. CDR1 and CDR2 (germline): ENHRY, SYGVKD. CDR3 loop: CAINPAAGVNSGNTIYF. CDR3 sequence (DNA): TGTGCCATCAATCCCGCGGCAGGGGTTAACTCTGGAAACACCATATATTTT.

The genes are TRBV5-8 and TRBJ2-7, with D perhaps matching TRBD1 or TRBD2 (6 bases each). Germline V gene sequence: CDR1 SGHTS, CDR2 YDEGEE. The CDR3 has 15 amino acids. Trimming removed 4 bases at V and 3 bases at J, with 17 bases between. The CDR3 DNA sequence: TGTGCCAGCAGCACGGGGGCAGGGTCAGGCTACGAGCAGTACTTC. It encodes CASSTGAGSGYEQYF.

This chain uses TRBV6-5 with TRBJ1-1, with D hard to call. With 8 bases removed from V and 6 bases from J, the gap between germline ends came to 16 bases. The CDR3 runs 13 residues. CDR1 is MNHEY and CDR2 is SVGAGI in the germline V gene. CDR3 loop: CASGRIGSAEAFF. The CDR3 DNA sequence: TGTGCCAGCGGGAGGATTGGTAGCGCTGAAGCTTTCTTT.

This chain connects TRBV4-3 to TRBJ2-7; perhaps D is TRBD1 or TRBD2 (6 bases each). V lost 2 bases, J lost 5 bases, and 16 bases lay in between. CDR3 size: 15 residues. Germline CDR1 is LGHNA and CDR2 is YSLEER. CDR3 in DNA: TGCGCCAGCAGCCAACCATCTTGGGGGGCCAACGAGCAGTACTTC. Translating gives CASSQPSWGANEQYF.

The gene calls are TRBV15 and TRBJ1-4; the D is unclear. Trimming left V 3 bases short and J 5 bases short, with 22 bases between. CDR1 LNHNV and CDR2 YYDKDF come from the germline V gene (reference sequence). The CDR3 totals 18 residues. The CDR3 sequence: CATSSLEEAGVVNEKLFF. CDR3 bases: TGTGCCACCAGCAGCCTGGAGGAGGCGGGCGTCGTGAATGAAAAACTGTTTTTT.

The V gene is TRBV6-1, the J gene TRBJ1-1; 7 bases line up with TRBD1. Germline CDR1 reads MNHNS; CDR2 reads SASEGT. The CDR3 loop spans 14 amino acids. The trim removed 6 bases at V and 1 base at J, leaving 5 bases unmatched. DNA for the CDR3: TGTGCCAGCAGCACGGGACAGAGGAACACTGAAGCTTTCTTT. Residues: CASSTGQRNTEAFF.

The chain carries TRBV5-1 and TRBJ1-1; a possible D gene is TRBD1 (6 bases). CDR3 size: 15 residues. Germline values: CDR1 SGHRS, CDR2 YFSETQ. Trimming removed 1 base at V and 3 bases at J, with 13 bases between. The CDR3 reads CASSLQGGGYTEAFF. For the CDR3, the DNA is TGCGCCAGCAGCTTGCAAGGCGGGGGCTACACTGAAGCTTTCTTT. Drawing the rest from reference TRBV5-1 and TRBJ1-1, the complete variable domain is KAGVTQTPRYLIKTRGQQVTLSCSPISGHRSVSWYQQTPGQGLQFLFEYFSETQRNKGNFPGRFSGRQFSNSRSEMNVSTLELGDSALYLCASSLQGGGYTEAFFGQGTRLTVV.

In the case of this clone: At one of its ends the junction is not consistent with the germline gene, which may arise from a read error. This same CDR3 is encoded by further DNA sequences in the sample. This chain links TRBV4-1 with TRBJ2-7; no reliable D call. The V gene's germline CDR1 is MGHRA and CDR2 YSYEKL. The CDR3 has 15 residues. The CDR3 bases are TGCGCCAGCAGCCAAGAAAGAGTAAGCTCCTACGAGCAATACTTC. This gives the protein CASSQERVSSYEQYF.

The V and J genes are TRBV9 and TRBJ2-1; 8 bases align to TRBD1. The CDR3 extends over 14 amino acids. The V gene's germline CDR1 is SGDLS and CDR2 YYNGEE. The J segment lost 0 bases and the V segment lost 7 bases, leaving 3 bases of the junction unmatched. The CDR3 region is CASGTGGSYNEQFF. CDR3 nucleotide sequence: TGTGCCAGCGGAACAGGGGGCTCCTACAATGAGCAGTTCTTC.

This chain joins TRBV2 and TRBJ1-4; no clear D gene. V lost 9 bases to trimming and J lost 0 bases, with 11 bases between them. CDR1 and CDR2 from the germline V gene are SNHLY and FYNNEI. The CDR3 covers 14 residues. CDR3 in amino acids: CASTTLSTNEKLFF. As DNA, the CDR3 is TGTGCCAGTACTACCCTCTCAACTAATGAAAAACTGTTTTTT.